This TCR beta chain was found in a study of control samples from healthy donors and cancer patients. The table came from immunoSEQ multiplex PCR; TCRdb's copy has only in-frame clones and leaves some out. Altogether about 70,000 clones are present, around 93% being singletons, with the ten largest covering approximately 2.5%. The CDR3 is 14 residues long. In germline, CDR1 is KGHSH, CDR2 LQKENI. V was pared by 0 bases and J by 2 bases, with 8 bases between. The gene calls are TRBV18 and TRBJ2-7; no firm D call. The sample was blood. The sequence was collected from a woman aged 30 to 39 in good health. The chain's CDR3 is CASSPPREPYEQYF. The CDR3 nucleotides are TGTGCCAGCTCACCACCGCGAGAACCCTACGAGCAGTACTTC. Variable domain in full (rest from reference TRBV18 and TRBJ2-7): NAGVMQNPRHLVRRRGQEARLRCSPMKGHSHVYWYRQLPEEGLKFMVYLQKENIIDESGMPKERFSAEFPKEGPSILRIQQVVRGDSAAYFCASSPPREPYEQYFGPGTRLTVT.